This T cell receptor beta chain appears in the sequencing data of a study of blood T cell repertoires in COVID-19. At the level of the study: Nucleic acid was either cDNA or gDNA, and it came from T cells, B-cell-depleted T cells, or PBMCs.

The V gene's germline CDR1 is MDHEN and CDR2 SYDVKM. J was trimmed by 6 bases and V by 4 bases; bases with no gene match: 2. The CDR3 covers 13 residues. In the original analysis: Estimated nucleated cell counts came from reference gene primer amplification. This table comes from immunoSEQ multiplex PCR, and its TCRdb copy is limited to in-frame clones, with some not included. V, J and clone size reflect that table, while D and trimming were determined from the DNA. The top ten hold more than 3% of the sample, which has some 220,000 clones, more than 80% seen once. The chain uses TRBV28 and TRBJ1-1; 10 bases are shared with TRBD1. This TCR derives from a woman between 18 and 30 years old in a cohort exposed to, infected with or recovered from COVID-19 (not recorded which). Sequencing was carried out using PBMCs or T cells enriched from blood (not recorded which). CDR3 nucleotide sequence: TGTGCCAGCAGTTCCGGACAGGGGGCTGAAGCTTTCTTT. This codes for CASSSGQGAEAFF.